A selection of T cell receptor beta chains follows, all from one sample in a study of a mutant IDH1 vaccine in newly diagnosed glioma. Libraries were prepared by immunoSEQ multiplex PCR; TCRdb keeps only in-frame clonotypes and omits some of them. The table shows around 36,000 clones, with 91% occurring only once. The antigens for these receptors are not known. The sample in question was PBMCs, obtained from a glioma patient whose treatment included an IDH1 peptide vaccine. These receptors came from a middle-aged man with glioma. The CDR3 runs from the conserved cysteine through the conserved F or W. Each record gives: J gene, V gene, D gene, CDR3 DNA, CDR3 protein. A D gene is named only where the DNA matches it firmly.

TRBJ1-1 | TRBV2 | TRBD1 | TGTGCCAGCAGTGGTGCAGGGGGCGCGTCAATGGCTTTCTTT | CASSGAGGASMAFF
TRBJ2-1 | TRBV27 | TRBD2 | TGTGCCACCAACCTAGCGGGGCCCTCCTACAATGAGCAGTTCTTC | CATNLAGPSYNEQFF
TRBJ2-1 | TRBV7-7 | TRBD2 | TGTGCTAGCAGCCAAGGGACTAGCGGTTTCTACAATGAGCAGTTCTTC | CASSQGTSGFYNEQFF
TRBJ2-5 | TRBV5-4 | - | TGTGCCAGCAGCTTGGAGCGTCTCCAAGAGACCCAGTACTTC | CASSLERLQETQYF
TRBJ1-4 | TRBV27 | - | TGTGCCAGCAGGCGGCAGGTTAATGAAAAACTGTTTTTT | CASRRQVNEKLFF
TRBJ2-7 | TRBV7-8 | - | TGTGCCAGCAGCTTAGCGGGAGCAACCTACGAGCAGTACTTC | CASSLAGATYEQYF
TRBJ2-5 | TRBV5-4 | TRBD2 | TGTGCCAGCAGCTTGAGGGAGGGTGGCGAGACCCAGTACTTC | CASSLREGGETQYF
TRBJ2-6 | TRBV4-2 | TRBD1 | TGTGCCAGCAGCCAAGAAGGGGGCGCTGGGGCCAACGTCCTGACTTTC | CASSQEGGAGANVLTF
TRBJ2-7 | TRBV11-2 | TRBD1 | TGTGCCAGCAGCTTAGGGGGACAGGGTAACGAGCAGTACTTC | CASSLGGQGNEQYF
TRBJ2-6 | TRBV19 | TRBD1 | TGTGCCAGTAACCCGGGGACAGGAGTCTCTGGGGCCAACGTCCTGACTTTC | CASNPGTGVSGANVLTF
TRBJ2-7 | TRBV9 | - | TGTGCCAGCAGCCCATCAGGGAACTACTACGAGCAGTACTTC | CASSPSGNYYEQYF
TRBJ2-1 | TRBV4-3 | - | TGCGCCAGCAGCCAAGACCCCGGGCAGTCGGAGCAGTTCTTC | CASSQDPGQSEQFF
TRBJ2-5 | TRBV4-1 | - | TGCGCCAGCAGACCGACGGCCAGAGAGACCCAGTACTTC | CASRPTARETQYF
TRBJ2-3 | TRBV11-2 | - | TGTGCCAGCGGTCAACAGGGTGGACGCACAGATACGCAGTATTTT | CASGQQGGRTDTQYF
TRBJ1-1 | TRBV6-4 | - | TGTGCCAGCAGCCCACGGGTGACGGTGGACCCGAACACTGAAGCTTTCTTT | CASSPRVTVDPNTEAFF
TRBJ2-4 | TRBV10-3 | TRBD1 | TGTGCCATCAGGGGCGACAGGGGGGGCATTCAGTACTTC | CAIRGDRGGIQYF
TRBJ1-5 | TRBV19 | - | TGTGCCAGTATCCGCGACGGGCCAAATCAGCCCCAGCATTTT | CASIRDGPNQPQHF
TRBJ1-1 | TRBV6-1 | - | TGTGCCAGCAGTAAAAATTACCCAGGAGGCGCATTT | CASSKNYPGGAF
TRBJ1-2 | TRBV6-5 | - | TGTGCCAGCAGTAACACAGGGTCCGGCTACACCTTC | CASSNTGSGYTF
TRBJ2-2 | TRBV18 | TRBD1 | TGTGCCAGCTCACCGATGCAGGGGGAGACCACCGGGGAGCTGTTTTTT | CASSPMQGETTGELFF
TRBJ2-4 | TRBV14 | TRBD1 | TGTGCCAGCAGCAAACAGGGGGCCAAAAACATTCAGTACTTC | CASSKQGAKNIQYF
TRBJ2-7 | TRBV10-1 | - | TGCGCCAGCAGTAACGGGATCTACGAGCAGTACTTC | CASSNGIYEQYF
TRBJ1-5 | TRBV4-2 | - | TGTGCCAGCAGCCAAGACTGGGGTAGCCAGCCCCAGCATTTT | CASSQDWGSQPQHF